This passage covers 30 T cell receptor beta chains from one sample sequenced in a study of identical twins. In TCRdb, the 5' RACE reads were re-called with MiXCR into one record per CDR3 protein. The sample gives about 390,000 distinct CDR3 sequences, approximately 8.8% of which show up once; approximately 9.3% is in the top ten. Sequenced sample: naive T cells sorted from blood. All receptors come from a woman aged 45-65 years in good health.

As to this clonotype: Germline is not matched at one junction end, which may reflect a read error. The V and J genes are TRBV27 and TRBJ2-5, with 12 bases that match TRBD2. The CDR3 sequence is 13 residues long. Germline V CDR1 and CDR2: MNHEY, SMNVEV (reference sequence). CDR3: CASRLAGGENQYF. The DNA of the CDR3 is TGTGCCAGCAGACTAGCGGGAGGCGAGAACCAGTACTTC.

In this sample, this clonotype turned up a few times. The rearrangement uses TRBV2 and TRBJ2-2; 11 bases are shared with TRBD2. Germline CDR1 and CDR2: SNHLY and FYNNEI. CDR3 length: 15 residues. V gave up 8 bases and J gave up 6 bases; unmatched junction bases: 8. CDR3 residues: CASLSTSGAAGELFF. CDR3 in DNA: TGTGCCAGCTTGTCGACTAGCGGGGCTGCCGGGGAGCTGTTTTTT.

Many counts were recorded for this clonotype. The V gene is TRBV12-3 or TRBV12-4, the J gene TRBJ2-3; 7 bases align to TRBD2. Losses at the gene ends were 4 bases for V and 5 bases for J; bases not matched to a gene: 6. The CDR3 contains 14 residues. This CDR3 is CASSSEGGRDTQYF. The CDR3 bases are TGTGCCAGCAGTTCCGAGGGAGGGAGAGATACGCAGTATTTT.

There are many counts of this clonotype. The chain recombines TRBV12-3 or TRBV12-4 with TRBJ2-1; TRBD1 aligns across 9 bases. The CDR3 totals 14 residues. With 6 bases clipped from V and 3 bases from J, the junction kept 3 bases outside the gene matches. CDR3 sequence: CASSRTGVYNEQFF. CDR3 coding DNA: TGTGCCAGCAGCCGGACAGGGGTCTACAATGAGCAGTTCTTC.

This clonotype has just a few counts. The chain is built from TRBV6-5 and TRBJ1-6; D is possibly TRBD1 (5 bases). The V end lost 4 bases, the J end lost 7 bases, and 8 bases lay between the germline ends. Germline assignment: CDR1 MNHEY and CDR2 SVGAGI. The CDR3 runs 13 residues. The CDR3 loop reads CASSWGENSPLHF. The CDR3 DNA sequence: TGTGCCAGCAGTTGGGGGGAAAATTCACCCCTCCACTTT.

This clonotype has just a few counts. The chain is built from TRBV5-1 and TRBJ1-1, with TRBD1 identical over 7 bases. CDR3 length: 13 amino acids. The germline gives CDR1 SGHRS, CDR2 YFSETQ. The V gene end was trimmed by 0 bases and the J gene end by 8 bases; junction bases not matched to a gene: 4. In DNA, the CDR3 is TGCGCCAGCAGCTTGGACCTACAGGGGGAAGCTTTCTTT. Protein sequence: CASSLDLQGEAFF.

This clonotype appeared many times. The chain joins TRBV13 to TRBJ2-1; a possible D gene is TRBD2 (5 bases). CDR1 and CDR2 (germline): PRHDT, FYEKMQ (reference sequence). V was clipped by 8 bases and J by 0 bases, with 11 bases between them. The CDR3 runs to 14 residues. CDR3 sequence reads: CASLDSGSYNEQFF. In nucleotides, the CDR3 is TGTGCCAGCTTGGACTCCGGCTCCTACAATGAGCAGTTCTTC.

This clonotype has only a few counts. CDR3 loop: CASSQEERPYEQYF. CDR3 bases: TGTGCCAGCAGCCAAGAAGAGCGTCCCTACGAGCAGTACTTC. The chain links TRBV3-1 to TRBJ2-7; no clear D. Trimming took off 0 bases at V and 2 bases at J, with 8 bases between the two ends. There are 14 residues in the CDR3. Germline V gene lookup returns CDR1 LGHDT and CDR2 YNNKEL (reference sequence).

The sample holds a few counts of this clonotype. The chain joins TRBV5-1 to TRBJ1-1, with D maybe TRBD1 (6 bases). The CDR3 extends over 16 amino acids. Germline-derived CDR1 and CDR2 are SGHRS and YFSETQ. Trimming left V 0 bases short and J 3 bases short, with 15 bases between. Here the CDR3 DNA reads TGCGCCAGCAGCTTGGTGGGGGGCATGACGGACACTGAAGCTTTCTTT. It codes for CASSLVGGMTDTEAFF.

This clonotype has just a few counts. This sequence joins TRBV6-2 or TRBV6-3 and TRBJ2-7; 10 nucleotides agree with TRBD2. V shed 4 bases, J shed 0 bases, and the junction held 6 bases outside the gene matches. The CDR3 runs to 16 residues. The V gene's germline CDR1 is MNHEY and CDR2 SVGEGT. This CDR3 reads CASSLGPSGGSYEQYV. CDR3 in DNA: TGTGCCAGCAGTTTGGGCCCTAGCGGGGGCTCCTACGAGCAGTACGTC.

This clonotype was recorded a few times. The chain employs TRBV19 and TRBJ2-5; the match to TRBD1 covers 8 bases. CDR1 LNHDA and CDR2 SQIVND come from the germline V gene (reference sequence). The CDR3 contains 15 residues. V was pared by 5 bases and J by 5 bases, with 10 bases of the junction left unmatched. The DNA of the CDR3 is TGTGCCAGTAGTGCACGATGGGACAGGCTCGAGACCCAGTACTTC. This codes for CASSARWDRLETQYF.

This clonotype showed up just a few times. This CDR3 reads CASSVGGASPLHF. The CDR3 region has the DNA TGTGCCAGCAGCGTAGGGGGGGCTTCACCCCTCCACTTT. The rearrangement joins TRBV9 to TRBJ1-6; tentative D call: TRBD1 (6 bases). Trimming took 0 bases from V and 9 from J, leaving 7 bases between them. Looked up from germline, CDR1 is SGDLS and CDR2 is YYNGEE. The CDR3 consists of 13 residues.

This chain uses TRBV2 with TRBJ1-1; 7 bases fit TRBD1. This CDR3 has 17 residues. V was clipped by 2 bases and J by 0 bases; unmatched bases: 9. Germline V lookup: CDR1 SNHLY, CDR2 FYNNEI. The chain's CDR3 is CASSESQTGTLNTEAFF. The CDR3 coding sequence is TGTGCCAGCAGTGAATCCCAGACAGGGACCCTGAACACTGAAGCTTTCTTT.

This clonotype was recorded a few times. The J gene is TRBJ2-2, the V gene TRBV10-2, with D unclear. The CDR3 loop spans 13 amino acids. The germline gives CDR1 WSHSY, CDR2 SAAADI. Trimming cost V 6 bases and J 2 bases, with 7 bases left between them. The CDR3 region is CASRPINTGELFF. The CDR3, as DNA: TGCGCCAGCAGACCCATTAACACCGGGGAGCTGTTTTTT.

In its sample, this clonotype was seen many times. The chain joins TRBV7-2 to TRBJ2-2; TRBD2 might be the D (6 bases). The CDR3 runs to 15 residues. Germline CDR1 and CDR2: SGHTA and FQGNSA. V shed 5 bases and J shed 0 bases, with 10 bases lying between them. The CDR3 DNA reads TGTGCCAGCAGCCACGCGGGGTCGAACACCGGGGAGCTGTTTTTT. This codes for CASSHAGSNTGELFF. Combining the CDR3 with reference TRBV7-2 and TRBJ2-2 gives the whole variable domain GAGVSQSPSNKVTEKGKDVELRCDPISGHTALYWYRQSLGQGLEFLIYFQGNSAPDKSGLPSDRFSAERTGGSVSTLTIQRTQQEDSAVYLCASSHAGSNTGELFFGEGSRLTVL.

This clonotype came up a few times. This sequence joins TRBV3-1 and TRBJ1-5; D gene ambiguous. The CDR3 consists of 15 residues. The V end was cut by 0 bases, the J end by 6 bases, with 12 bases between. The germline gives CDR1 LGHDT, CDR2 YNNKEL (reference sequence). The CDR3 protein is CASSQEGGMGQPQHF. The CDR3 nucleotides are TGTGCCAGCAGCCAAGAAGGAGGGATGGGTCAGCCCCAGCATTTT.

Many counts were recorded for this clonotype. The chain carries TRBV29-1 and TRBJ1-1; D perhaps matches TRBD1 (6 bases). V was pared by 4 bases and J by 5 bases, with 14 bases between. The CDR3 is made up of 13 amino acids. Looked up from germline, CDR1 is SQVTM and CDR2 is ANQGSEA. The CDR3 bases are TGCAGCGTTGCCCGAGGGGGGGAGACTGAAGCTTTCTTT. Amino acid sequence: CSVARGGETEAFF.

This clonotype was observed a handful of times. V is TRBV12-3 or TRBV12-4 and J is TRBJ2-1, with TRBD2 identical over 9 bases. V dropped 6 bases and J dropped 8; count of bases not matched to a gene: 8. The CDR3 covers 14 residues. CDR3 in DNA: TGTGCCAGCAGGTGGTCCAGCGGGAGGCATGAGCAGTTCTTC. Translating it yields CASRWSSGRHEQFF.

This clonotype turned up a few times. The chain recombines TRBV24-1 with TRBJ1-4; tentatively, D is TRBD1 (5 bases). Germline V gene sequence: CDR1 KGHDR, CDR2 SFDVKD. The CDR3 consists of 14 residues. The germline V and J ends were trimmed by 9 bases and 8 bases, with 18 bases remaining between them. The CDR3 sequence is CATSAGYGNEKLFF. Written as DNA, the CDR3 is TGTGCCACCTCGGCAGGGTACGGAAACGAAAAACTGTTTTTT.

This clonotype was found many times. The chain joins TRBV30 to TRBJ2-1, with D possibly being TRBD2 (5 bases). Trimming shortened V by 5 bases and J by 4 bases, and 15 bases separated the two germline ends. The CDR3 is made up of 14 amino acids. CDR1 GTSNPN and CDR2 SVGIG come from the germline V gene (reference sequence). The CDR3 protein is CAWSAGKWYNEQFF. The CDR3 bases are TGTGCCTGGTCCGCGGGTAAATGGTACAATGAGCAGTTCTTC.

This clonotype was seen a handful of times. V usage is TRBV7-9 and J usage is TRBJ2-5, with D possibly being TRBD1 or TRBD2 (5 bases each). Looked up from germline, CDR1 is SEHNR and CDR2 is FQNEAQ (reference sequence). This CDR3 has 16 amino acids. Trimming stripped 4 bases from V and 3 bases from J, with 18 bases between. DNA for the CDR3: TGTGCCAGCAGCTCACCCGGGACGGCCACAAAAGAGACCCAGTACTTC. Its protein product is CASSSPGTATKETQYF.

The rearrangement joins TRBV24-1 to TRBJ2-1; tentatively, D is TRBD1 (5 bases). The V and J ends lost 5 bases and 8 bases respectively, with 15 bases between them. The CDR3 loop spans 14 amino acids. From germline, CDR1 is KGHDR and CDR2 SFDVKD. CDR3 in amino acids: CATSALRGRDEQFF. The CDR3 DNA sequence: TGTGCCACCAGTGCCCTCAGAGGCAGGGATGAGCAGTTCTTC.

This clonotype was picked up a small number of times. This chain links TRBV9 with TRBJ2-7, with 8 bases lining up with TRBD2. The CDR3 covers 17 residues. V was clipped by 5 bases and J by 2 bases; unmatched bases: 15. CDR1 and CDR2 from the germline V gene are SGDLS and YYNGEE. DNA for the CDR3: TGTGCCAGCAGGAATCTAGTTGCGGGAGGAGGGGCCTACGAGCAGTACTTC. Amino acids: CASRNLVAGGGAYEQYF.

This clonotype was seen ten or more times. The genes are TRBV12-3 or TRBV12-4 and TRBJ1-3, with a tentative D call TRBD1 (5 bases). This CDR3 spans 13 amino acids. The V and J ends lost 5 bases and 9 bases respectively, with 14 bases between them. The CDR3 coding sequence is TGTGCCAGCAGTGCCACATCGGGGGGCACCATATATTTT. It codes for CASSATSGGTIYF.

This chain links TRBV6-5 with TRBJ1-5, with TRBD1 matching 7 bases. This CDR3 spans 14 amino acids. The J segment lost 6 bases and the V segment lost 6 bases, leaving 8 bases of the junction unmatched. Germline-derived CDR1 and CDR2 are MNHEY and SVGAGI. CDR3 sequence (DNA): TGTGCCAGCAGCCTACAGGGGTGGGGTCAGCCCCAGCATTTT. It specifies CASSLQGWGQPQHF.

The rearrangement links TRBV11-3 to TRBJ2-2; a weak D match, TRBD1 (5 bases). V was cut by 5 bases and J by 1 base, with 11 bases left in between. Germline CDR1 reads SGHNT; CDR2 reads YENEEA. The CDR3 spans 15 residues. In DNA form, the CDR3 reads TGTGCCAGCAGCCCGCCGACAGTGAACACCGGGGAGCTGTTTTTT. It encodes CASSPPTVNTGELFF.

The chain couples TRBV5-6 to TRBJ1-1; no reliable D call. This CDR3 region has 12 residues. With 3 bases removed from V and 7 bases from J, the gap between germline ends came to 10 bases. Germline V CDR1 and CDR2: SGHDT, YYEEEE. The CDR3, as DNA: TGTGCCAGCAGCTCCGAAGACGGTGAAGCTTTCTTT. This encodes CASSSEDGEAFF.

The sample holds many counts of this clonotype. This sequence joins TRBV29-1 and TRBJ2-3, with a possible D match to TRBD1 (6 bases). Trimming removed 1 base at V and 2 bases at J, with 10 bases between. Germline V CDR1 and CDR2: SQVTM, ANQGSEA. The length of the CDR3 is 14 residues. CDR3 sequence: CSVEGTVFTDTQYF. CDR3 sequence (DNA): TGCAGCGTTGAAGGGACAGTATTCACAGATACGCAGTATTTT.

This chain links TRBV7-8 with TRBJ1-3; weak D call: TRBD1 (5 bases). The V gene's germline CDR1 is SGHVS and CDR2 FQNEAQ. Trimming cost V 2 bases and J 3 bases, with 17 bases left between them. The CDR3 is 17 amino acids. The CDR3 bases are TGTGCCAGCAGCTTACGCGAGGGGCTGGACTTTGGAAACACCATATATTTT. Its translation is CASSLREGLDFGNTIYF.

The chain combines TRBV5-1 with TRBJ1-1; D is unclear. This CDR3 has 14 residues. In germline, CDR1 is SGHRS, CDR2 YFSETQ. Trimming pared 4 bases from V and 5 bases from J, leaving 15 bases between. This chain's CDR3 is CASSPMMLRTEAFF. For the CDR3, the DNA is TGCGCCAGCAGCCCTATGATGTTGAGAACTGAAGCTTTCTTT.